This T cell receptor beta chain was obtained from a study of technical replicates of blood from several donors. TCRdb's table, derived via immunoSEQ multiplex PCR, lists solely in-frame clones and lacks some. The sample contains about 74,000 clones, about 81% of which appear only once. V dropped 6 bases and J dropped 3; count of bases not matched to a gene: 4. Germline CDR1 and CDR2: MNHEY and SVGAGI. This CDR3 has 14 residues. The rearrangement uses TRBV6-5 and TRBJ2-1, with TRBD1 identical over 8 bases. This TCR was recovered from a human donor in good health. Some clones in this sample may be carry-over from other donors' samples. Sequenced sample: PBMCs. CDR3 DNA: TGTGCCAGCAGGACCGGGACAGGCTACAATGAGCAGTTCTTC. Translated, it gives CASRTGTGYNEQFF.